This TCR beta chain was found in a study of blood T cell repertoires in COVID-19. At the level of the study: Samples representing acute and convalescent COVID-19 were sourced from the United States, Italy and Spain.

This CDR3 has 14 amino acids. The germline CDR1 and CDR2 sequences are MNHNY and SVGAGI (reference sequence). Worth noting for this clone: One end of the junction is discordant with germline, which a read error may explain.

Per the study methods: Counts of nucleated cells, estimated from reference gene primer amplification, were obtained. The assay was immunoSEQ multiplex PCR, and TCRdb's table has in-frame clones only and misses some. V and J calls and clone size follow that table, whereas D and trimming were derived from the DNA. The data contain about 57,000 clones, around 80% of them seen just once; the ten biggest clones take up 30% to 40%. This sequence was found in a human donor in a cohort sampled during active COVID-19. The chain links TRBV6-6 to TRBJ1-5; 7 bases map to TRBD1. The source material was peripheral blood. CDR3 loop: CASSLDRDNQPQHF. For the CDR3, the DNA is TGTGCCAGCAGCCTTGACAGGGACAATCAACCCCAGCATTTT.